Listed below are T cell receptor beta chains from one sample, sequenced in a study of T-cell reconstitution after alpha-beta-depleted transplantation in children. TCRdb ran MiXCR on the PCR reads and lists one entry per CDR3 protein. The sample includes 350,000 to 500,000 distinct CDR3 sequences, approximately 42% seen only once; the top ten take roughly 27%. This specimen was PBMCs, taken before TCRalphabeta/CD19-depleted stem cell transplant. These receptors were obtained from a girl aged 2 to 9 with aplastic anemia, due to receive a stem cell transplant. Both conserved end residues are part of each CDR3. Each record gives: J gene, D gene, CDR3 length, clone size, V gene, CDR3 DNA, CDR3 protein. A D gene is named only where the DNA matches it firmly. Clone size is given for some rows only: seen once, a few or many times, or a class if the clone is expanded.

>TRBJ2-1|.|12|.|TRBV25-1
TGTGCCAGCAGTGAGACTTACAATGAGCAGTTCTTC
CASSETYNEQFF
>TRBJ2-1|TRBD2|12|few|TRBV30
TGTGCCTGGAGTGGTAGTCGGGGGGGGCAGTTCTTC
CAWSGSRGGQFF
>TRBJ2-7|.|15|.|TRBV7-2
TGTGCCAGCAGCTTATTGGGGGGCTCGGGATACGAGCAGTACTTC
CASSLLGGSGYEQYF
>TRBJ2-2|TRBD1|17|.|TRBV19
TGTGCCAGTAGTGTTAGCCTCCCCGGACAGGGGGGCGGGGAGCTGTTTTTT
CASSVSLPGQGGGELFF
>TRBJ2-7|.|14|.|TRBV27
TGTGCCAGTGCCCGGGACCCCACAACCTACGAGCAGTACTTC
CASARDPTTYEQYF
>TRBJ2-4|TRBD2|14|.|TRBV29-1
TGCAGCGTTGATCCGGGAGGAAGCAAAAACATTCAGTACTTC
CSVDPGGSKNIQYF
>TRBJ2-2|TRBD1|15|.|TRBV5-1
TGCGCCAGCAGCAGGGACAGCGCAGACACCGGGGAGCTGTTTTTT
CASSRDSADTGELFF
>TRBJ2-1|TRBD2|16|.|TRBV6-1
TGTGCCAGCAGTAGATCTAGCGGGAGCGTCTACAATGAGCAGTTCTTC
CASSRSSGSVYNEQFF
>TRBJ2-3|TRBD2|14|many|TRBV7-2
TGTGCCAGCAGCTTAGACCACGCTAGCGGGAATAGGTATTTT
CASSLDHASGNRYF
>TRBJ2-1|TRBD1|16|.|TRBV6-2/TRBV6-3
TGTGCCAGCAGTTACCGAACCGGGACAGGCGGGAATGAGCAGTTCTTC
CASSYRTGTGGNEQFF
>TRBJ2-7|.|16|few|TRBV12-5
TGTGCTAGTGGTTTACCCACGGTCCGCTCCAATTACGAGCAGTACTTC
CASGLPTVRSNYEQYF
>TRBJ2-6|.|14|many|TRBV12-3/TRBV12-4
TGTGCCAGCAGCAGGGGTGCTGGGGCCAACGTCCTGACTTTC
CASSRGAGANVLTF
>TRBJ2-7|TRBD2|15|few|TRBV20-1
TGCAGTGCTAGAGAACTCGCTAGCGGGGTTTACGAGCAGTACTTC
CSARELASGVYEQYF
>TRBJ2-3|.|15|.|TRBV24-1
TGTGCCACCAGTGCCCTGGAGGGCCGGGCAGATACGCAGTATTTT
CATSALEGRADTQYF
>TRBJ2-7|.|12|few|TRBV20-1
TGCAGTGCCCAGGACTGGTTATACGAGCAGTACTTC
CSAQDWLYEQYF
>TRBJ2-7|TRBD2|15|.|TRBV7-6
TGTGCCAGCAGCTCCTCTGCGGGAGGGTCCTACGAGCAGTACTTC
CASSSSAGGSYEQYF
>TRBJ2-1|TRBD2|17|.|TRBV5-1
TGCGCCAGCAGCTTGGACCCCACTAGCGGGAGGGCTAATGAGCAGTTCTTC
CASSLDPTSGRANEQFF
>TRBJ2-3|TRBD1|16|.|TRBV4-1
TGCGCCAGCAGCCCCACCGATCTGGGACAGACCTACGAGCAGTATTTT
CASSPTDLGQTYEQYF
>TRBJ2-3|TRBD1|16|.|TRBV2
TGTGCCAGCAGTGCGACGACAGGGGGGTCAAGAGATACGCAGTATTTT
CASSATTGGSRDTQYF
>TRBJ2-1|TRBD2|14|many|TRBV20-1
TGCAGTGCCCCTCAGGAGCGGGACGTAAATGAGCAGTTCTTC
CSAPQERDVNEQFF
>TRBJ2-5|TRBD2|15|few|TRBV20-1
TGCAGTGCTAGCCGACTAGCGGAGCGCCAAGAGACCCAGTACTTC
CSASRLAERQETQYF
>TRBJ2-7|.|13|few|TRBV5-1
TGCGCCAGCAGCTTCGATGCCGGCTACGAGCAGTACTTC
CASSFDAGYEQYF
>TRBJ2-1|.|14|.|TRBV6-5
TGTGCCAGCAGTTACGGGGGGTTGGGCAATGAGCAGTTCTTC
CASSYGGLGNEQFF
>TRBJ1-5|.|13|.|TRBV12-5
TGTGCTAGTGGTCTTACCGTAGTCCAGCCCCAGCATTTT
CASGLTVVQPQHF
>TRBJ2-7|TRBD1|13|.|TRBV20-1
TGCAGCTCCGGGACAGGGGACTCCTACGAGCAGTACTTC
CSSGTGDSYEQYF
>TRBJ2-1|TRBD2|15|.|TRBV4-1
TGCGCCAGCAGCCAGCAAGGTCTAGCGGACAATGAGCAGTTCTTC
CASSQQGLADNEQFF
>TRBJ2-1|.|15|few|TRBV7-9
TGTGCCAGCAGCTTAGTAAGGAGCCCGAACAATGAGCAGTTCTTC
CASSLVRSPNNEQFF
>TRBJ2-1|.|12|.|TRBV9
TGTGCCAGCAGCGTGGGGGAGAATGAGCAGTTCTTC
CASSVGENEQFF
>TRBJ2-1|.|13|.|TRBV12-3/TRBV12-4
TGTGCCAGCAGTTTTGAGTGGGTACATGAGCAGTTCTTC
CASSFEWVHEQFF
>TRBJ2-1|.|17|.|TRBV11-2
TGTGCCAGCAGCGTTAGATTGGTCGTGAGCTCCTACAATGAGCAGTTCTTC
CASSVRLVVSSYNEQFF
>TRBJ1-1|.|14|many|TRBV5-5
TGTGCCAGCAGCTTGACAGGGTTGAACACTGAAGCTTTCTTT
CASSLTGLNTEAFF
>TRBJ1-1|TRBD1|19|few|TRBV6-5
TGTGCCAGCAATTTACGGGACAGGGGTTCTTTGAATCGGAACACTGAAGCTTTCTTT
CASNLRDRGSLNRNTEAFF
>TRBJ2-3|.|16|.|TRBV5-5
TGTGCCAGCAGCTCGGATCCCGGCGGACTACCAGATACGCAGTATTTT
CASSSDPGGLPDTQYF
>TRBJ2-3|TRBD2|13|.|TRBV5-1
TGCGCCAGCAGCTTGGAGCGGGGGCGGACGCAGTATTTT
CASSLERGRTQYF
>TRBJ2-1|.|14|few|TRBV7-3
TGTGCCAGCAGCATGGGTCAGCTCTACAATGAGCAGTTCTTC
CASSMGQLYNEQFF
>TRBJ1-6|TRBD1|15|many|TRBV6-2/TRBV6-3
TGTGCCAGCAGTCCCCGGACAGGGGCGAATTCACCCCTCCACTTT
CASSPRTGANSPLHF
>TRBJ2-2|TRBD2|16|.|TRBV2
TGTGCCAGGACTAAACTAGCGGAAGTCAACACCGGGGAGCTGTTTTTT
CARTKLAEVNTGELFF